The clone carrying this TCR beta chain was detected ten times or more. This sample stems from a study of T cells after posttransplantation cyclophosphamide. Germline loops: CDR1 SGDLS, CDR2 YYNGEE. The CDR3 runs to 13 residues. Losses at the gene ends were 5 bases for V and 4 bases for J; bases not matched to a gene: 4. Method: immunoSEQ multiplex PCR; TCRdb's copy keeps in-frame clones and lacks some. The specimen has approximately 6,200 clones, none found just once. A marrow graft followed busulfan-fludarabine conditioning, with cyclophosphamide on days +3 and +4. Sequencing was performed on PBMCs, taken after an allogeneic stem cell transplant with post-transplant cyclophosphamide. The clonotype originates from a male patient aged 25-45 years who received an allogeneic stem cell transplant from an unrelated donor, was CMV-positive, and had acute and chronic GVHD. T cells may partly derive from the graft donor. The chain recombines TRBV9 with TRBJ2-3; 7 nucleotides line up with TRBD2. The chain's CDR3 is CASRGGSSDTQYF. CDR3 sequence (DNA): TGTGCCAGCAGGGGCGGGAGTTCAGATACGCAGTATTTT.